A single sample is the source of the 14 T cell receptor beta chains below, sequenced in a study of siplizumab effects on memory and regulatory T cells. The method was immunoSEQ multiplex PCR; TCRdb's version includes in-frame clones alone and lacks a portion of them. This sample yields about 72,000 clones, of which about 90% are seen a single time; around 30% belongs to the top ten. The sample consisted of CD8+ T cells sorted from blood. The receptors stem from a human donor in good health.

CDR3 sequence: CASSLDPSQQFF. The CDR3 nucleotides are TGTGCCAGCAGCCTGGACCCCTCACAGCAGTTCTTC. The gene calls are TRBV7-9 and TRBJ2-1; D not certain. V was trimmed by 5 bases and J by 11 bases, leaving 13 bases between them. This CDR3 is built from 12 residues. Germline CDR1 is SEHNR and CDR2 is FQNEAQ (reference sequence).

The chain employs TRBV27 and TRBJ2-3, with D perhaps matching TRBD2 (5 bases). Deletions cut 2 bases from V and 2 bases from J, with 14 bases between. This CDR3 has 16 residues. In germline, CDR1 is MNHEY, CDR2 SMNVEV (reference sequence). In nucleotides, the CDR3 is TGTGCCAGCAGTTTAGTAACACCAGCGGACACAGATACGCAGTATTTT. This sequence encodes CASSLVTPADTDTQYF.

The chain has TRBV19 and TRBJ2-2; weak D call: TRBD2 (6 bases). CDR3 size: 20 residues. V was trimmed by 8 bases and J by 4 bases, leaving 32 bases between them. The germline CDR1 and CDR2 sequences are LNHDA and SQIVND (reference sequence). The CDR3 region is CASHAGLAFTLEGSTGELFF. For the CDR3, the DNA is TGTGCCAGTCACGCCGGGCTAGCGTTTACTCTGGAGGGAAGCACCGGGGAGCTGTTTTTT.

The J gene is TRBJ2-1, the V gene TRBV5-4, with D possibly TRBD2 on 6 matching bases. CDR3 size: 12 residues. Germline V gene data show CDR1 as SGHNT and CDR2 as YYREEE (reference sequence). Between the trimmed V and J ends, which lost 4 bases and 8 bases, there was a span of 10 bases. The CDR3 DNA reads TGTGCCAGCAGCCCGGGGGTTGATGAGCAGTTCTTC. It codes for CASSPGVDEQFF.

This clone was picked up one time. The V and J genes are TRBV10-2 and TRBJ2-2, with D possibly being TRBD1 or TRBD2 (5 bases each). The length of the CDR3 is 13 residues. Germline lookup yields CDR1 WSHSY and CDR2 SAAADI. V lost 10 bases and J lost 6, with 15 bases in between. The CDR3 loop is CAMGPQLAGELFF. The CDR3 nucleotides are TGCGCCATGGGGCCCCAACTAGCCGGGGAGCTGTTTTTT.

The chain is built from TRBV2 and TRBJ1-1, with TRBD1 as a possible D gene (6 bases). V lost 6 bases and J 8 bases, leaving 7 bases between the germline ends. Germline V gene data show CDR1 as SNHLY and CDR2 as FYNNEI. CDR3 length: 10 residues. CDR3 nucleotides: TGTGCCAGCAGAGGGACAGAAGCTTTCTTT. This translates into CASRGTEAFF.

The V gene is TRBV29-1, the J gene TRBJ1-2, with TRBD1 matching over 7 bases. V was pared by 7 bases and J by 8 bases, with 7 bases of the junction left unmatched. The CDR3 sequence is 11 residues long. Germline V lookup: CDR1 SQVTM, CDR2 ANQGSEA. The chain's CDR3 is CSDKTGLGYTF. In DNA, the CDR3 is TGCAGCGATAAGACAGGGCTCGGCTACACCTTC.

The chain has TRBV7-8 and TRBJ1-6; TRBD1 might be the D (5 bases). V was shortened by 1 base and J by 0 bases, with 13 bases between the two germline ends. Germline CDR1 and CDR2: SGHVS and FQNEAQ. This CDR3 spans 18 amino acids. In DNA form, the CDR3 reads TGTGCCAGCAGCTTAGTAGAACAGGAGAGCTCCTATAATTCACCCCTCCACTTT. Its translation: CASSLVEQESSYNSPLHF.

The gene calls are TRBV5-4 and TRBJ2-5, with 8 bases fitting TRBD1. The trim removed 1 base at V and 4 bases at J, leaving 6 bases unmatched. Germline CDR1 reads SGHNT; CDR2 reads YYREEE (reference sequence). CDR3 length: 15 amino acids. The CDR3 region has the DNA TGTGCCAGCAGCTTGTTAGGACAGGGAGGAGAGACCCAGTACTTC. This encodes CASSLLGQGGETQYF.

This rearrangement joins TRBV2 to TRBJ2-7; a weak D match, TRBD2 (7 bases). This CDR3 is 14 amino acids long. Germline V lookup: CDR1 SNHLY, CDR2 FYNNEI. V was shortened by 3 bases and J by 2 bases, with 11 bases between the two germline ends. The CDR3 loop reads CASSEWEGAYEQYF. The CDR3 DNA follows: TGTGCCAGCAGTGAGTGGGAGGGGGCCTACGAGCAGTACTTC. Full variable domain (remainder filled in from reference TRBV2 and TRBJ2-7): EPEVTQTPSHQVTQMGQEVILRCVPISNHLYFYWYRQILGQKVEFLVSFYNNEISEKSEIFDDQFSVERPDGSNFTLKIRSTKLEDSAMYFCASSEWEGAYEQYFGPGTRLTVT.

The chain uses TRBV5-1 and TRBJ2-7; possibly TRBD1 for D (6 bases). The CDR3 covers 17 residues. With 1 base removed from V and 1 base from J, the gap between germline ends came to 18 bases. Germline values: CDR1 SGHRS, CDR2 YFSETQ. The CDR3 protein is CASSLQPRDIPSYEQYF. Here the CDR3 DNA reads TGCGCCAGCAGCTTGCAACCCCGGGACATTCCTTCCTACGAGCAGTACTTC.

The rearrangement joins TRBV11-1 to TRBJ2-1; maybe TRBD1 (6 bases). The CDR3 has 15 residues. The ends were cut back, 5 bases at V and 4 bases at J, with 15 bases in the middle. Germline loops: CDR1 SGHAT, CDR2 FQDESV (reference sequence). This CDR3 is CASSPDRSPYNEQFF. The CDR3 nucleotides read TGTGCCAGCAGCCCCGACAGGTCCCCGTACAATGAGCAGTTCTTC.

The V gene is TRBV6-5, the J gene TRBJ2-1, with D tentatively TRBD1 or TRBD2 (5 bases each). The CDR3 is made up of 15 amino acids. V lost 6 bases to trimming and J lost 0 bases, with 12 bases between them. Germline CDR1 and CDR2: MNHEY and SVGAGI. In DNA form, the CDR3 reads TGTGCCAGCAGGACCGGGACCCTCTCCTACAATGAGCAGTTCTTC. It specifies CASRTGTLSYNEQFF.

The gene calls are TRBV6-1 and TRBJ2-3, with D perhaps assigned TRBD1 or TRBD2 (6 bases each). The CDR3 spans 15 residues. Germline V gene sequence: CDR1 MNHNS, CDR2 SASEGT. V lost 0 bases, J lost 6 bases, and 13 bases lay in between. CDR3: CASSEATGGKDTQYF. CDR3 sequence (DNA): TGTGCCAGCAGTGAAGCGACAGGAGGGAAGGATACGCAGTATTTT.